Below, 31 T cell receptor beta chains from the same sample are listed, as sequenced in a study of long-term antiretroviral therapy in people with HIV. With survey level as its setting, the immunoSEQ assay was v3.0. Profiled with immunoSEQ multiplex PCR; TCRdb holds only in-frame clones, not every one. The table records more than 25,000 clones, about 98% of them present only once. The source material was unsorted PBMCs, sampled 7.6 years after starting antiretroviral therapy. The receptors stem from a man younger than 40 with HIV.

The CDR3 nucleotides read TGCAGCATCGACAGGGGTGACTACGAGCAGTACTTC. Its protein is CSIDRGDYEQYF. The chain recombines TRBV29-1 with TRBJ2-7; 8 bases agree with TRBD1. Germline CDR1 is SQVTM and CDR2 is ANQGSEA. The length of the CDR3 is 12 residues. V was pared by 8 bases and J by 3 bases, with 6 bases of the junction left unmatched.

By share of the sample, this clone is medium-sized (0.01 to 0.1%). J is TRBJ2-1 and V is TRBV7-3; 7 bases align to TRBD2. The CDR3 is 16 amino acids. CDR1 and CDR2 (germline): SGHTA, FQGTGA. J gave up 10 bases and V 6 bases, and 18 bases lay outside the gene matches. CDR3 sequence reads: CASRNTILGGSNEQFF. CDR3 sequence (DNA): TGTGCCAGCAGGAATACAATCCTAGGCGGGAGTAACGAGCAGTTCTTC.

This rearrangement joins TRBV4-3 to TRBJ2-7, with 11 bases identical to TRBD2. V shed 4 bases, J shed 2 bases, and the junction held 7 bases outside the gene matches. CDR1 is LGHNA, CDR2 YSLEER, per germline. The CDR3 has 16 amino acids. The DNA for the CDR3 is TGCGCCAGCAGCCTCCAGACTAGCGGGGACCCCTACGAGCAGTACTTC. Its translation: CASSLQTSGDPYEQYF.

The gene calls are TRBV2 and TRBJ2-7; no clear D. V was pared by 4 bases and J by 3 bases, with 13 bases between. The CDR3 totals 14 residues. Germline V gene sequence: CDR1 SNHLY, CDR2 FYNNEI. This CDR3 is CASSAGPTVYEQYF. CDR3 sequence (DNA): TGTGCCAGCAGTGCAGGACCTACGGTCTACGAGCAGTACTTC.

The rearrangement joins TRBV6-5 to TRBJ1-2; D call uncertain. In germline, CDR1 is MNHEY, CDR2 SVGAGI. The CDR3 totals 16 residues. V lost 0 bases and J 4 bases, leaving 15 bases between the germline ends. Here the CDR3 reads CASSYSTTVGIYGYTF. The DNA of the CDR3 is TGTGCCAGCAGTTACTCGACTACGGTGGGGATCTATGGCTACACCTTC.

CDR3 protein: CAISDVLGHYTF. The CDR3 DNA follows: TGTGCCATCAGTGATGTTCTGGGCCACTACACCTTC. The J gene is TRBJ1-2, the V gene TRBV10-3; D gene uncertain. V lost 3 bases and J 10 bases, leaving 12 bases between the germline ends. The germline CDR1 and CDR2 sequences are ENHRY and SYGVKD. There are 12 residues in the CDR3.

This chain joins TRBV13 and TRBJ2-7, with no clear D. The CDR3 is 13 amino acids. V lost 0 bases and J 1 base, leaving 4 bases between the germline ends. The germline CDR1 and CDR2 sequences are PRHDT and FYEKMQ (reference sequence). DNA for the CDR3: TGTGCCAGCAGCTTAGGGCGGTCCTACGAGCAGTACTTC. Translated, it gives CASSLGRSYEQYF.

This rearrangement joins TRBV7-9 to TRBJ2-3; D is possibly TRBD2 (5 bases). V was shortened by 5 bases and J by 7 bases, with 10 bases between the two germline ends. This CDR3 is 12 amino acids long. CDR1 is SEHNR, CDR2 FQNEAQ, per germline (reference sequence). The CDR3 coding sequence is TGTGCCAGCAGCCCGGGAAGGAATACGCAGTATTTT. It encodes CASSPGRNTQYF.

This chain uses TRBV7-2 with TRBJ2-3, with D perhaps TRBD1 or TRBD2 (5 bases each). The CDR3 loop spans 16 amino acids. V lost 1 base, J lost 2 bases, and 13 bases lay in between. CDR1 and CDR2 from the germline V gene are SGHTA and FQGNSA. CDR3 amino acids: CASSLGGALYTDTQYF. The DNA of the CDR3 is TGTGCCAGCAGCTTAGGAGGGGCCTTATACACAGATACGCAGTATTTT.

The chain employs TRBV5-6 and TRBJ2-3; TRBD2 aligns across 13 bases. V was pared by 3 bases and J by 8 bases, with 9 bases of the junction left unmatched. Germline CDR1 and CDR2: SGHDT and YYEEEE. The CDR3 extends over 16 amino acids. The CDR3 DNA sequence: TGTGCCAGCAGCTGGTCGGGGACTAGCGGGATGGGTACGCAGTATTTT. As protein: CASSWSGTSGMGTQYF.

This chain links TRBV6-6 with TRBJ2-1; the D is unclear. The CDR3 consists of 11 residues. Trimming took 0 bases from V and 6 from J, leaving 0 bases between them. Germline CDR1 and CDR2: MNHNY and SVGAGI (reference sequence). Written as DNA, the CDR3 is TGTGCCAGCAGTTACTCCAATGAGCAGTTCTTC. This codes for CASSYSNEQFF.

The rearrangement links TRBV10-3 to TRBJ2-2, with D tentatively TRBD1 (6 bases). This CDR3 region has 16 residues. Trimming stripped 10 bases from V and 0 bases from J, with 18 bases between. Germline CDR1 ENHRY, CDR2 SYGVKD. The CDR3 DNA follows: TGTGCCACCCAGGACAGCCCTACCACGAACACCGGGGAGCTGTTTTTT. Protein: CATQDSPTTNTGELFF.

The CDR3, as DNA: TGCGCCAGCAGCTTGGGGCAGGGGCTCGTCGGCGAGCAGTACTTC. Residues: CASSLGQGLVGEQYF. J is TRBJ2-5 and V is TRBV5-1; possible D gene TRBD1, 6 bases. The J call may be faulty, since TRBJ2-7 better matches the DNA end. CDR3 size: 15 residues. Germline CDR1 is SGHRS and CDR2 is YFSETQ.

This clone occurred once. As DNA, the CDR3 is TGCGCCAGCAGCCAAGGAAGACGACAGGTTACCACAGATACGCAGTATTTT. This sequence encodes CASSQGRRQVTTDTQYF. The chain employs TRBV4-3 and TRBJ2-3; D may be TRBD1 (6 bases). Trimming removed 1 base at V and 2 bases at J, with 16 bases between. The CDR3 spans 17 residues. CDR1 is LGHNA and CDR2 is YSLEER in the germline V gene.

This clone was observed once. The chain employs TRBV7-2 and TRBJ1-2, with 7 bases aligning to TRBD1. Germline CDR1 reads SGHTA; CDR2 reads FQGNSA. The CDR3 totals 14 residues. V shed 2 bases, J shed 2 bases, and the junction held 2 bases outside the gene matches. The DNA for the CDR3 is TGTGCCAGCAGCTTAAACAGGGGAAACTATGGCTACACCTTC. This encodes CASSLNRGNYGYTF.

This clone was detected only once. The V gene is TRBV4-1, the J gene TRBJ2-7, with 7 bases lining up with TRBD1. Per germline, CDR1 MGHRA and CDR2 YSYEKL. Trimming took 3 bases from V and 0 from J; bases not matched to a gene: 2. This CDR3 has 14 residues. In DNA, the CDR3 is TGCGCCAGCAGCCAGTCAGGGGGCTCCTACGAGCAGTACTTC. Its translation is CASSQSGGSYEQYF.

This chain joins TRBV2 and TRBJ2-1; 7 bases line up with TRBD1. In germline, CDR1 is SNHLY, CDR2 FYNNEI. The CDR3 totals 15 residues. J gave up 8 bases and V 6 bases, and 13 bases lay outside the gene matches. The CDR3 DNA reads TGTGCCAGCAGAGAGTGGCAGGGGGTAAGGGATGAGCAGTTCTTC. Amino acid sequence: CASREWQGVRDEQFF.

V usage is TRBV6-5 and J usage is TRBJ1-2; 10 bases line up with TRBD1. J gave up 7 bases and V 2 bases, and 10 bases lay outside the gene matches. The CDR3 has 16 residues. The germline gives CDR1 MNHEY, CDR2 SVGAGI. The CDR3 coding sequence is TGTGCCAGCAGTTACCACAGACAGGGGGCAGTCTCTGGCTACACCTTC. Protein: CASSYHRQGAVSGYTF.

This clone was recorded once. The chain uses TRBV2 and TRBJ1-5; 7 positions match TRBD1. The germline V gene has CDR1 SNHLY and CDR2 FYNNEI. J was trimmed by 3 bases and V by 7 bases; bases with no gene match: 3. There are 13 residues in the CDR3. Here the CDR3 DNA reads TGTGCCAGCAATGGACAGGACAATCAGCCCCAGCATTTT. Translated: CASNGQDNQPQHF. Variable domain in full (rest from reference TRBV2 and TRBJ1-5): EPEVTQTPSHQVTQMGQEVILRCVPISNHLYFYWYRQILGQKVEFLVSFYNNEISEKSEIFDDQFSVERPDGSNFTLKIRSTKLEDSAMYFCASNGQDNQPQHFGDGTRLSIL.

This chain connects TRBV10-3 to TRBJ1-1, with D possibly TRBD1 on 6 matching bases. The germline V gene encodes CDR1 ENHRY and CDR2 SYGVKD. The CDR3 is 14 residues long. V was clipped by 4 bases and J by 3 bases, with 12 bases between them. The CDR3 loop reads CAISVVQGDTEAFF. The CDR3, as DNA: TGTGCCATCAGTGTAGTACAGGGAGACACTGAAGCTTTCTTT.

The chain combines TRBV29-1 with TRBJ2-1; D gene uncertain. This CDR3 contains 13 residues. Germline V gives CDR1 SQVTM, CDR2 ANQGSEA. V lost 6 bases and J lost 6, with 15 bases in between. The CDR3 loop reads CSVGPLSGNEQFF. DNA for the CDR3: TGCAGCGTCGGACCCCTGTCAGGCAATGAGCAGTTCTTC.

With regard to this clone: A read error may produce the germline difference seen at one junction end. This chain connects TRBV7-7 to TRBJ2-2; the D gene is possibly TRBD1 (5 bases). The CDR3 sequence is 14 residues long. Germline V gene data show CDR1 as SSHAT and CDR2 as FNYEAQ (reference sequence). The CDR3 coding sequence is TGTGCTAGCAGCTCCAGGGTTTACACCGGGGAGCTGTTTTTT. Translation gives CASSSRVYTGELFF.

The chain carries TRBV6-6 and TRBJ1-6, with a weak D call TRBD1 (5 bases). The CDR3 runs 12 residues. Germline values: CDR1 MNHNY, CDR2 SVGAGI (reference sequence). The V end lost 2 bases, the J end lost 18 bases, and 14 bases lay between the germline ends. The CDR3 DNA sequence: TGTGCCAGCAGTTACAGGGACTTCACCCCCCACTTT. Translated: CASSYRDFTPHF.

This rearrangement joins TRBV4-1 to TRBJ1-4, with D unresolved. Trimming shortened V by 0 bases and J by 8 bases, and 19 bases separated the two germline ends. The CDR3 is made up of 17 amino acids. Germline CDR1 and CDR2: MGHRA and YSYEKL. CDR3 nucleotides: TGCGCCAGCAGCCAAGATCAGTCGGGAGGTCTTGGGGAAAAACTGTTTTTT. It codes for CASSQDQSGGLGEKLFF.

The chain has TRBV5-1 and TRBJ2-3; D might be TRBD2 (6 bases). V lost 2 bases to trimming and J lost 0 bases, with 10 bases between them. Germline CDR1 and CDR2: SGHRS and YFSETQ. The CDR3 consists of 15 residues. This chain's CDR3 is CASSFTSQSTDTQYF. The CDR3 DNA reads TGCGCCAGCAGCTTTACTAGCCAGAGCACAGATACGCAGTATTTT.

In this sample, this clone turned up once. The chain joins TRBV6-5 to TRBJ2-7; D is uncertain. There are 13 residues in the CDR3. The germline V and J ends were trimmed by 5 bases and 2 bases, with 10 bases remaining between them. Germline CDR1 reads MNHEY; CDR2 reads SVGAGI. CDR3 in amino acids: CASSPERTYEQYF. In DNA, the CDR3 is TGTGCCAGCAGTCCTGAACGGACCTACGAGCAGTACTTC.

This chain links TRBV7-9 with TRBJ2-5, with 8 bases aligning to TRBD1. V gave up 4 bases and J gave up 0 bases; unmatched junction bases: 7. Germline CDR1 reads SEHNR; CDR2 reads FQNEAQ (reference sequence). The CDR3 totals 16 residues. This CDR3 reads CASSWTGSGYQETQYF. The CDR3 region has the DNA TGTGCCAGCAGCTGGACAGGGAGCGGGTACCAAGAGACCCAGTACTTC.

The chain joins TRBV4-3 to TRBJ1-1, with 9 bases lining up with TRBD1. Losses at the gene ends were 0 bases for V and 6 bases for J; bases not matched to a gene: 11. Germline CDR1 is LGHNA and CDR2 is YSLEER. This CDR3 is built from 17 residues. This chain's CDR3 is CASSQEGPLQGASEAFF. As DNA, the CDR3 is TGCGCCAGCAGCCAAGAGGGTCCCTTACAGGGGGCGTCTGAAGCTTTCTTT.

V is TRBV6-5 and J is TRBJ2-7; 7 positions match TRBD2. This CDR3 has 14 amino acids. The junction had 5 bases not matched to a gene; V was cut back by 6 bases and J by 0 bases. The germline gives CDR1 MNHEY, CDR2 SVGAGI. This chain's CDR3 is CASRAGVFSYEQYF. DNA of the CDR3: TGTGCCAGCAGGGCGGGAGTATTCTCCTACGAGCAGTACTTC.

The V call is TRBV19, the J call TRBJ1-1, with unresolved D. The CDR3 has 13 residues. Germline V CDR1 and CDR2: LNHDA, SQIVND (reference sequence). V gave up 5 bases and J gave up 3 bases, with 10 bases separating them. The CDR3 loop reads CASSDRPDTEAFF. The CDR3 DNA sequence: TGTGCCAGTAGTGACCGACCCGACACTGAAGCTTTCTTT.

The chain combines TRBV5-5 with TRBJ2-4; D is ambiguous. Trimming removed 7 bases from V and 0 bases from J, with 2 bases in between. From germline, CDR1 is SGHKS and CDR2 YYEKEE (reference sequence). The CDR3 runs 11 residues. CDR3 sequence reads: CASQAKNIQYF. The DNA for the CDR3 is TGTGCCAGCCAAGCCAAAAACATTCAGTACTTC.